This T cell receptor beta chain was documented in a study of cytomegalovirus exposure and HLA in healthy donors (dated by TCRdb to about 2017). Regarding the research as a whole: An earlier analysis of several hundred of the donors reported 276 Gb of sequence data and some 110 million unique TCR beta sequences obtained from roughly 180 million T cells. Roughly 300 gigabases of sequencing data and around 85 million unique TCR sequences made up an early release that covered several hundred HLA-typed donors. Among the roughly 390 genotyped donors, roughly 80% belonged to the genetic ancestry cluster associated with self-reported Caucasian donors. The aim of the study was to test whether cataloging public T cell receptors could identify signatures of past pathogen exposure. The T cell repertoires of roughly 660 subjects were profiled by immunosequencing and related to cytomegalovirus serostatus. In addition to the first cohort of roughly 700 subjects, a separate validation cohort of 120 different subjects was used. To predict cytomegalovirus infection status, the study brought together high-throughput TCR immunosequencing, statistical association of individual TCRs with disease status, and machine learning. In a later analysis, previously published TCR beta repertoires from 500 to 750 donors were re-analyzed and high-resolution HLA genotyping was added so that TCR occurrence patterns could be studied. In the later analysis, no new phenotypic data were used to find candidate immune exposures; instead, reliance was placed on TCR beta sequences and their occurrence across donors. An earlier analysis of around 540 of the donors applied high-throughput TCR beta sequencing to assess whether each TCR beta V gene segment acted as functional or pseudogenic. Donor age, sex, ethnicity and CMV serostatus were compiled together with the repertoire data. A later genetic analysis took genome-wide SNP genotypes for about three fifths of the 666 donors and used that subset as a discovery cohort. All discovery cohort repertoires had been generated using a single sequencing platform. Both class I and class II loci were covered by HLA typing, at four-digit resolution. Typing coverage varied by locus: about 620-630 donors for A, B, C, DRB1 and DQB1; about 520 for DQA1; more than 600 for DPA1; some 470 for DPB1. Several DR-DQ haplotypes were handled as single units for association and clustering because linkage in the cohort was strong. On average, about 240,000 unique TCR beta nucleotide sequences were sequenced per donor among fewer than 500 genotyped donors of the cohort, with about 17% of those sequences being non-productive. On the study overall, not on this receptor specifically: The study gave a list of 150 to 200 TCR beta chains associated with cytomegalovirus. In vitro tests confirmed that a few of the cytomegalovirus-associated TCR beta chains recognize cytomegalovirus antigens. A further reported finding was that TCR beta sequences accurately predicted the HLA-A and HLA-B alleles for most subjects in the first cohort. Compared with the approximately 700-donor mean, donors in an Asian-associated ancestry cluster had fewer N-insertions in productive TCRs, according to a later genetic analysis. The earlier analysis of about 600 of the donors excluded fewer than 20 rarely observed V segments, including chromosome 9 orphons, because counts were too low. The sequencing pipeline was judged likely to have produced a cluster of highly shared sequence variants as a technical artifact. In a later analysis, HLA-associated TCR beta chains showed more clonal expansion and lower generation probabilities than non-associated chains that were equally common. In a later analysis, the rate of TCR association differed among HLA loci, with DRB1 alleles having the most associated TCRs and HLA-C alleles having the fewest. Assigning TCR associations to individual alleles was difficult when HLA alleles, especially DR and DQ, strongly co-occurred. In an earlier analysis of around 600 of the donors, most TCR beta V segments appeared in productive rearrangements about 87% or about 30% of the time, broadly matching IMGT annotations. Most CMV-associated TCR beta chains appeared to be HLA-restricted in a later analysis, and the HLA associations seemed to be driven largely by CMV exposure. Linkage disequilibrium might explain the correlated functional status among segregating V segments, but an unknown experimental factor could not be ruled out. Because HLA typing was missing for some donors at each locus, association tests included only the typed subset. The classifier was reported to diagnose cytomegalovirus status with high specificity and sensitivity in both the original cohort and the validation cohort. At a false discovery rate of 0.05, a later analysis linked 16,951 TCR beta sequences to specific HLA alleles. For the cohort, immune exposure information was limited to CMV serostatus. The presence/absence analyses assumed that sequencing depth was roughly uniform across donors, and that assumption may not be true. A later genetic analysis associated a missense DCLRE1C variant with V-gene and J-gene trimming of TCR beta chains, and an independent cohort replicated the association. Some IMGT-functional V segments, including TRBV6-2 and TRBV6-3, could not be told apart with the 87-base-pair reads, so those segments were excluded. While some public TCRs were present in many individuals, most TCR sequences turned up only very rarely across donors. In a later analysis, several top co-occurrence clusters were reported to appear linked to parvovirus B19, influenza, CMV and Epstein-Barr virus. The authors suggested that the approach could potentially be generalized to other disease states and immunological phenotypes. In this cohort, only TCR beta chains were sequenced, and detectable features were limited by the absence of alpha or paired-chain data.

Library generation was performed with the immunoSEQ multiplex PCR assay. For the multiplex PCR, a mixture combining 60 forward primers for TCR Vbeta segments and 13 reverse primers for TCR Jbeta segments was used. Amplification of the CDR3 region of rearranged TCR beta genes was performed with a multiplex PCR assay on genomic DNA. The amplified TCR beta libraries were sequenced on the Illumina HiSeq System as 87-base-pair reads. Regarding the original processing steps: Across the 670 or so repertoires, a later analysis counted tens of millions of unique TCR beta chains, roughly 11 million of which were shared by at least two donors. Raw reads were error-corrected and collapsed into unique sequences by a nearest-neighbor algorithm in which closely related sequences were merged to remove PCR and sequencing errors. V, D and J gene segments were assigned by aligning CDR3 sequences to IMGT reference sequences. Each retained sequence needed at least a six-nucleotide match to both a V gene segment and a J gene segment. A rearrangement counted as productive if the CDR3 had no stop codons and remained in frame with V and J, and every other rearrangement counted as non-productive. Following IMGT convention, CDR3 was defined as the stretch from the second conserved V-encoded cysteine up to the conserved J-encoded phenylalanine. The earlier analysis of about 610 of the donors excluded sequences that lacked an unambiguous match to a single V gene segment. An earlier analysis of 587 of the donors classified V segments as functional when productive rearrangements were above 56.7% and as segregating when the standard deviation between donors was above 5%. A statistical classification framework was built for diagnosing cytomegalovirus status from the catalog of TCR beta chain sequences. A later analysis assigned V and J genes by comparing TCR nucleotide sequences with IMGT/GENE-DB human TR gene sequences. A later analysis assigned CDR3 sequences and most-parsimonious VDJ recombination scenarios with the TCRdist pipeline. A later analysis defined each TCR beta chain by its CDR3 amino acid sequence plus V-gene family, and excluded reads lacking a unique V-gene family. In a later analysis, several hundred highly shared, low-generation-probability nucleotide sequences were removed to address suspected cross-contamination and a sequencing artifact. A later analysis calculated a clonal expansion index for each public chain from normalized within-repertoire ranks of inferred template counts. Generation probabilities in a later analysis came from a VDJ recombination model fitted to out-of-frame rearrangements, and those results were checked against IGoR. Hypergeometric tests were used in a later analysis to score TCR-TCR, TCR-HLA and TCR-CMV co-occurrence, with a repertoire-size bias correction applied to the TCR pairs. A later analysis estimated false discovery rates by permuting HLA or CMV assignments 20 times. In a later analysis, co-occurring TCRs were grouped using DBSCAN, and TCRdist sequence similarity was added for clustering within HLA-allele-positive subsets. Repertoires with fewer than 30,000 or more than 120,000 public chains, plus five repertoires with anomalous nucleotide sharing, were excluded from co-occurrence clustering. TCRdb carries this immuneACCESS record with in-frame sequences only. Its versions omit some clonotypes, under half of them owing to an unresolved V gene in the studies checked, with the rest unexplained. V, J and clone size are those of that table, while D and trimming were read from the DNA. Here the sample has more than 25,000 clones; about 70% occur a single time. The ten most abundant clones make up 4% to 5.5% of the sample.

The cohort comprised 710 or so healthy bone marrow donors. At the time of sampling, every cohort member was nominally healthy, though immune exposures that went unrecorded were likely present. The donor was CMV seronegative and belonged to the group of under 400 seronegative cohort members. Each donor provided a peripheral blood sample, and peripheral blood mononuclear cells were used for TCR beta sequencing. The Qiagen DNeasy Blood Extraction Kit was used to extract genomic DNA from the blood cell samples. As to this clone: It lacks a known antigen. No much larger clone is present one base from it, and per-base qualities are unavailable.

The junction carries 8 bases between V and J, which are trimmed by 5 bases and 6 bases respectively. Looking up the germline V gene yields CDR1 SNHLY and CDR2 FYNNEI. The CDR3 holds 11 amino acids from the cysteine to the phenylalanine. Just CDR3 DNA is preserved here, 33 bases in frame from base 1. Sequenced sample: PBMCs. The source of this sequence is a woman aged 50 to 65 in good health and CMV-seronegative. In this chain, TRBV2 is recombined with TRBJ2-7; there is no confident call for the D gene. For the CDR3, the sequence is CASSPLGEQYF. The DNA is TGTGCCAGCAGTCCCCTCGGCGAGCAGTACTTC.